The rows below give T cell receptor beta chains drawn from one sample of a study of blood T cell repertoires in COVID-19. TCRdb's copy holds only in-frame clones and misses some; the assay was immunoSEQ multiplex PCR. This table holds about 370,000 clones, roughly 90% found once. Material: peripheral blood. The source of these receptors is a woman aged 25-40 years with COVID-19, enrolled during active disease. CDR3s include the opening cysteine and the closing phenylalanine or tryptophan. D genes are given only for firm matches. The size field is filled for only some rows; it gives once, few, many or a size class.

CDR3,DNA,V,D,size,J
CASSLETRRFF,TGCGCCAGCAGCTTGGAGACTCGGCGGTTCTTC,TRBV5-1,.,few,TRBJ2-1
CASSSRSNSLSNEKLFF,TGTGCCAGCAGCTCCAGGTCAAACAGCTTGTCAAATGAAAAACTGTTTTTT,TRBV7-2,.,.,TRBJ1-4
CASSQEPGNTEAFF,TGCGCCAGCAGCCAAGAGCCGGGGAACACTGAAGCTTTCTTT,TRBV4-3,.,.,TRBJ1-1
CASSYSPGDRNIQYF,TGTGCCAGCAGTTACTCGCCGGGGGATCGGAACATTCAGTACTTC,TRBV6-2/TRBV6-3,.,.,TRBJ2-4
CASSSAGSVQYF,TGTGCCAGCAGTTCGGCAGGGTCGGTGCAGTACTTC,TRBV27,.,.,TRBJ2-7
CASSYAQGDIISNQPQHF,TGTGCCAGCAGTTACGCCCAGGGCGATATTATAAGCAATCAGCCCCAGCATTTT,TRBV6-2/TRBV6-3,.,.,TRBJ1-5
CASTKGTGHYNEQFF,TGTGCCAGCACCAAGGGGACAGGGCACTACAATGAGCAGTTCTTC,TRBV7-9,TRBD1,once,TRBJ2-1
CASSLTDRTTDTQYF,TGTGCCAGCAGCCTTACCGACAGAACAACAGATACGCAGTATTTT,TRBV9,.,.,TRBJ2-3
CASSQRTSGSTDTQYF,TGTGCCAGCAGCCAACGGACTAGCGGAAGCACAGATACGCAGTATTTT,TRBV6-2/TRBV6-3,TRBD2,.,TRBJ2-3
CASSPTGTEAFF,TGCGCCAGCAGCCCAACGGGCACTGAAGCTTTCTTT,TRBV4-3,.,.,TRBJ1-1
CASSPRVAGGLWTGELFF,TGTGCCAGCAGCCCCAGGGTAGCGGGGGGATTGTGGACCGGGGAGCTGTTTTTT,TRBV7-2,TRBD2,.,TRBJ2-2
CASSLGLIEAFF,TGTGCCAGCAGCTTGGGACTAATTGAAGCTTTCTTT,TRBV5-8,.,.,TRBJ1-1
CASSREGGRGYGYTF,TGTGCCAGCAGCCGAGAGGGGGGGCGCGGCTATGGCTACACCTTC,TRBV9,.,few,TRBJ1-2
CASRRGGQNTEAFF,TGTGCCAGCCGGCGGGGGGGTCAAAACACTGAAGCTTTCTTT,TRBV6-5,.,.,TRBJ1-1
CASSLAGAGITDTQYF,TGTGCCAGCAGCTTGGCCGGCGCGGGGATCACAGATACGCAGTATTTT,TRBV5-6,.,.,TRBJ2-3
CASSPRAGHSPLHF,TGTGCCAGCAGCCCACGGGCGGGGCATTCACCCCTCCACTTT,TRBV5-6,.,.,TRBJ1-6
CASSSGQIRGYQPQHF,TGTGCCAGCAGCTCGGGACAGATCCGGGGATATCAGCCCCAGCATTTT,TRBV13,TRBD1,.,TRBJ1-5
CASSPGGGLDYGYTF,TGTGCCAGCAGCCCGGGAGGGGGCCTTGACTATGGCTACACCTTC,TRBV7-6,TRBD1,.,TRBJ1-2
CASSSQYEQYF,TGTGCCAGCAGTTCACAATACGAGCAGTACTTC,TRBV7-9,.,once,TRBJ2-7
CASSGGVVSGNTIYF,TGCGCCAGCAGCGGAGGGGTGGTGAGTGGAAACACCATATATTTT,TRBV5-1,.,.,TRBJ1-3
CASSDGTKAGELFF,TGTGCCAGCAGTGACGGGACTAAGGCCGGGGAGCTGTTTTTT,TRBV6-4,TRBD2,.,TRBJ2-2
CASSHYRVKETQYF,TGTGCCAGCAGCCACTACAGGGTAAAGGAGACCCAGTACTTC,TRBV11-2,.,.,TRBJ2-5
CASSVFGSWETQYF,TGTGCCAGCAGCGTCTTCGGGAGCTGGGAGACCCAGTACTTC,TRBV9,.,once,TRBJ2-5
CASGTSGARVETQYF,TGTGCCAGCGGGACTAGCGGGGCCCGGGTAGAGACCCAGTACTTC,TRBV10-3,TRBD2,.,TRBJ2-5
CASSLTGFAESKNIQYF,TGTGCCAGCAGTTTGACAGGGTTCGCGGAGTCCAAAAACATTCAGTACTTC,TRBV28,TRBD1,.,TRBJ2-4
CASSYSIGTAQETQYF,TGTGCCAGCAGTTACTCGATCGGGACAGCCCAAGAGACCCAGTACTTC,TRBV6-2/TRBV6-3,TRBD1,.,TRBJ2-5
CASSLQGTGNTEAFF,TGTGCCAGCAGCTTGCAAGGGACAGGTAACACTGAAGCTTTCTTT,TRBV7-2,TRBD1,.,TRBJ1-1
CARRRAPQHF,TGTGCCAGGAGGCGGGCCCCCCAGCATTTT,TRBV7-9,.,few,TRBJ1-5
CASTPEVGGRRGYTF,TGTGCCAGCACCCCTGAGGTCGGGGGGCGCAGGGGCTACACCTTC,TRBV5-6,.,.,TRBJ1-2
CASSLRQGSGANVLTF,TGTGCCAGCAGCTTGCGACAGGGTTCTGGGGCCAACGTCCTGACTTTC,TRBV7-8,TRBD1,.,TRBJ2-6
CASSIGGLPGQAERAEAFF,TGTGCCAGTAGTATAGGGGGGCTACCCGGACAGGCTGAAAGGGCTGAAGCTTTCTTT,TRBV19,TRBD1,.,TRBJ1-1
CASSLYGQRNTEAFF,TGTGCCAGCAGTTTATACGGACAGCGGAACACTGAAGCTTTCTTT,TRBV27,.,.,TRBJ1-1
CASSVESLAGGRNEQFF,TGTGCCAGCAGCGTAGAATCTCTAGCGGGAGGGCGGAATGAGCAGTTCTTC,TRBV9,TRBD2,.,TRBJ2-1
CASSRWDRQNYGYTF,TGTGCCAGCAGTAGATGGGACAGGCAAAACTATGGCTACACCTTC,TRBV6-5,TRBD1,.,TRBJ1-2
CASTLQDNYGYTF,TGTGCCAGCACATTACAGGATAACTATGGCTACACCTTC,TRBV5-5,.,.,TRBJ1-2
CASSLGRSQGGYTF,TGTGCCAGCAGCTTGGGGCGTTCGCAGGGTGGCTACACCTTC,TRBV5-6,.,.,TRBJ1-2
CASSLGDYEQYF,TGTGCCAGCAGCTTAGGAGACTACGAGCAGTACTTC,TRBV7-8,.,.,TRBJ2-7
CASSEEDGPGAAYGNTIYF,TGTGCCAGCAGCGAGGAGGACGGGCCAGGGGCGGCTTATGGAAACACCATATATTTT,TRBV14,.,.,TRBJ1-3
CASSQNTGELFF,TGTGCCAGCAGTCAAAACACCGGGGAGCTGTTTTTT,TRBV12-3/TRBV12-4,.,.,TRBJ2-2
CAWSKGQGAGAFF,TGTGCCTGGAGTAAGGGACAGGGGGCTGGGGCTTTCTTT,TRBV30,TRBD1,.,TRBJ1-1
CASSLAGTEETQYF,TGTGCCAGCAGCTTAGCGGGTACGGAGGAGACCCAGTACTTC,TRBV11-3,.,.,TRBJ2-5
CASSGRQGSPSGANVLTF,TGTGCCAGCAGCGGAAGACAGGGCTCCCCCTCTGGGGCCAACGTCCTGACTTTC,TRBV14,TRBD1,.,TRBJ2-6
CASSASSGSRYNEQFF,TGTGCCAGCAGTGCCTCTAGCGGGAGCCGTTACAATGAGCAGTTCTTC,TRBV6-2/TRBV6-3,TRBD2,once,TRBJ2-1
CASSAARTAIQETQYF,TGTGCCAGCAGTGCGGCGAGGACAGCCATCCAAGAGACCCAGTACTTC,TRBV6-1,.,.,TRBJ2-5
CASSSPNGVLAGSTDTQYF,TGTGCCAGCAGTTCCCCCAATGGTGTACTAGCGGGAAGCACAGATACGCAGTATTTT,TRBV27,TRBD2,few,TRBJ2-3
CASSQETGILGADTEAFF,TGCGCCAGCAGCCAAGAGACAGGGATCCTCGGTGCGGACACTGAAGCTTTCTTT,TRBV4-1,TRBD1,.,TRBJ1-1
CASSCRTDTHPNYGYTF,TGTGCCAGCAGTTGTAGGACAGACACCCATCCTAACTATGGCTACACCTTC,TRBV27,.,.,TRBJ1-2
CATSREVGWEGNYGYTF,TGTGCCACCAGCAGAGAAGTGGGCTGGGAGGGTAACTATGGCTACACCTTC,TRBV15,.,once,TRBJ1-2